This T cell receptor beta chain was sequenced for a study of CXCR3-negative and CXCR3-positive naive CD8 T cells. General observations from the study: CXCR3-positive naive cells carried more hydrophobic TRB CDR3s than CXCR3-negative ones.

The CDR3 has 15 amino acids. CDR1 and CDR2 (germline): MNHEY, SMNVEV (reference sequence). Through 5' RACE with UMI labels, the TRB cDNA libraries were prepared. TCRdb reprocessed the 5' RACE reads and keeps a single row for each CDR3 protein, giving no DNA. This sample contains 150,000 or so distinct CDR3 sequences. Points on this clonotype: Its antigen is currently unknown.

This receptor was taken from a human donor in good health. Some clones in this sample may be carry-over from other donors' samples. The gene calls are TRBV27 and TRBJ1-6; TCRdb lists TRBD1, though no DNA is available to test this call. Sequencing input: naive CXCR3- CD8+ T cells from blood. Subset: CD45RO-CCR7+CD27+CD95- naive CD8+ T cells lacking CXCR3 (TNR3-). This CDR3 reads CASSSLTGGVSPLHF.